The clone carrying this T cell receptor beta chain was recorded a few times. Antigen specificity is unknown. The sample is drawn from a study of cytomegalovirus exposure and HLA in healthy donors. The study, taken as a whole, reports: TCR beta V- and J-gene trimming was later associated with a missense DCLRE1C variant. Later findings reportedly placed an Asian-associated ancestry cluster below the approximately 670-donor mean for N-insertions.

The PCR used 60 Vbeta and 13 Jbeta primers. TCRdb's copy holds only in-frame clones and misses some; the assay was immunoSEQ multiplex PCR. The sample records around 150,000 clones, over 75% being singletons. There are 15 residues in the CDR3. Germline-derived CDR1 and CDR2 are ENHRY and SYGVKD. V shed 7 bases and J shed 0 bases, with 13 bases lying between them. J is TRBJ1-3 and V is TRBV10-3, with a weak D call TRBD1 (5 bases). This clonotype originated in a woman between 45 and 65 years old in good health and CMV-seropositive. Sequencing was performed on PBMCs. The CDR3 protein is CAIIDSHLSGNTIYF. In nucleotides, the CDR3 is TGTGCCATCATAGACAGTCACCTCTCTGGAAACACCATATATTTT.